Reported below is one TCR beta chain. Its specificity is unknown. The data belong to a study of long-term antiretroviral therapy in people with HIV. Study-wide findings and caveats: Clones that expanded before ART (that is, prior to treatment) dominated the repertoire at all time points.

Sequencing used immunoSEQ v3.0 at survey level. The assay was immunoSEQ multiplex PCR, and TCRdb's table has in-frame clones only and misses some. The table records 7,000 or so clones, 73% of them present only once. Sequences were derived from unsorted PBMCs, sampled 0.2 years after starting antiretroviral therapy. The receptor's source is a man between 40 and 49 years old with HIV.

The CDR3 sequence is CASRGTGPNYGYTF. CDR3 DNA sequence: TGTGCCAGCAGAGGGACAGGGCCCAACTATGGCTACACCTTC. The gene calls are TRBV9 and TRBJ1-2, with TRBD1 matching 9 bases. This CDR3 contains 14 residues. Germline assignment: CDR1 SGDLS and CDR2 YYNGEE. V shed 5 bases, J shed 2 bases, and the junction held 4 bases outside the gene matches.